The clone carrying this T cell receptor (beta chain) was seen once. Its cognate antigen is unknown. Following a 10-day culture, CD4+ T cells were purified. On both days 3 and 7, half of the culture medium was replaced with IL-2 medium. The entry originates in a study of vaccination effects on CD4 cells after COVID-19. Looking at the study overall: Sequencing in the ViraFEST assay came after antigen-specific CD4+ T cells had been expanded with viral peptide pools, which were used to stimulate PBMC.

Study-level findings and limits: Clones that were induced by infection or by vaccine showed marked contraction late after vaccination.

The table came from immunoSEQ multiplex PCR; TCRdb's copy has only in-frame clones and leaves some out. The sample has 35,000 to 40,000 clones, roughly 82% seen once; the top ten hold nearly 3%. This CDR3 has 19 residues. V was trimmed by 2 bases and J by 0 bases, leaving 17 bases between them. Germline CDR1 is SGHTA and CDR2 is FQGNSA. The rearrangement uses TRBV7-2 and TRBJ2-6; possible D gene TRBD1, 6 bases. The material was CD4+ T cells from PBMCs cultured without peptide, obtained before COVID-19 vaccination. The TCR originated in a human donor who received a COVID-19 vaccine. This chain's CDR3 is CASSLLQGLGRSGANVLTF. The DNA of the CDR3 is TGTGCCAGCAGCTTACTACAGGGCCTAGGCCGCTCTGGGGCCAACGTCCTGACTTTC.